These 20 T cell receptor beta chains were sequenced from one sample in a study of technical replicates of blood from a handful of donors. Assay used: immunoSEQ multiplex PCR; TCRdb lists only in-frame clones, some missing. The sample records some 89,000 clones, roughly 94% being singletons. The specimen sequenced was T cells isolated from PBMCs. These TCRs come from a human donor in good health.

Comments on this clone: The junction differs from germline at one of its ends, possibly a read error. DNA of the CDR3: TGTGCCAGCAGCGTAACAGGGGGCGGACCTGAAGCTTTCTTT. Protein product: CASSVTGGGPEAFF. The V call is TRBV7-3, the J call TRBJ1-1; 9 bases align to TRBD1. This CDR3 contains 14 residues. CDR1 and CDR2 from the germline V gene are SGHTA and FQGTGA.

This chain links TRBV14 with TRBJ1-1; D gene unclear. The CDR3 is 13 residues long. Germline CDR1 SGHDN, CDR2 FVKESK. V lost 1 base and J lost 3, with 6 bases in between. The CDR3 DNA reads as TGTGCCAGCAGCCAAGTATCTTACACTGAAGCTTTCTTT. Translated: CASSQVSYTEAFF.

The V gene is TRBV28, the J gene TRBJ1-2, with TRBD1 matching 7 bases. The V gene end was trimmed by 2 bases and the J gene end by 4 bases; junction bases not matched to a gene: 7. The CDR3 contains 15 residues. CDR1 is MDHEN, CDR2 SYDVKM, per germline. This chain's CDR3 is CASSLTWAGGYGYTF. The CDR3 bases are TGTGCCAGCAGTTTAACTTGGGCAGGGGGCTATGGCTACACCTTC.

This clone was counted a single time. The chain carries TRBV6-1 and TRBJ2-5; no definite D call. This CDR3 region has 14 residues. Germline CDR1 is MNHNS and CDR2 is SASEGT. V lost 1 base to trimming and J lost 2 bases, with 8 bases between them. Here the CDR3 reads CASSEVGSQETQYF. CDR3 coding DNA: TGTGCCAGCAGTGAAGTTGGCAGTCAAGAGACCCAGTACTTC.

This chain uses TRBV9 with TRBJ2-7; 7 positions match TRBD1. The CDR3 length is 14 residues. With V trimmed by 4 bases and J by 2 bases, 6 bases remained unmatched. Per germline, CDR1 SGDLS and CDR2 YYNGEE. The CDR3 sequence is CASSSTGTAYEQYF. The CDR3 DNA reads TGTGCCAGCAGCTCCACCGGGACAGCCTACGAGCAGTACTTC.

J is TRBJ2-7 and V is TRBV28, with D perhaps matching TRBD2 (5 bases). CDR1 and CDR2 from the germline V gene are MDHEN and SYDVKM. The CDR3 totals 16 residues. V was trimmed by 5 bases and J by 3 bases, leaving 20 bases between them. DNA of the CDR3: TGTGCCAGCAGTCAAGACCGGGGTGCAATCAACTACGAGCAGTACTTC. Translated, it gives CASSQDRGAINYEQYF.

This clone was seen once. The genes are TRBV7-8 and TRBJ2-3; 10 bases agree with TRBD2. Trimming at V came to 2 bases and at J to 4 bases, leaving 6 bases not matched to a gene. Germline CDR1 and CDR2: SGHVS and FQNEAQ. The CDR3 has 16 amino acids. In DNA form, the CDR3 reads TGTGCCAGCAGCTTATCCCTAGCGGGAGTAGCAGATACGCAGTATTTT. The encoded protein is CASSLSLAGVADTQYF.

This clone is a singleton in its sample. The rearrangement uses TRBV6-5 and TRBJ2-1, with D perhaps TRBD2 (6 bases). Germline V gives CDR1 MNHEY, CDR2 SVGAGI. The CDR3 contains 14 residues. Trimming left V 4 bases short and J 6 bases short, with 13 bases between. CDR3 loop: CASSSAGRGNEQFF. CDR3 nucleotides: TGTGCCAGCAGTTCTGCGGGACGGGGCAATGAGCAGTTCTTC.

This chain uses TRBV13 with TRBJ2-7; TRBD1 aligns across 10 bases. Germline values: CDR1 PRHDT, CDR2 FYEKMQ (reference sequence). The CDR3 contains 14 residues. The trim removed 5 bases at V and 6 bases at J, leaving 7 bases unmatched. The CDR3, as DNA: TGTGCCAGCAGCACTCGACAGGGGGCGCGCGAGCAGTACTTC. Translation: CASSTRQGAREQYF.

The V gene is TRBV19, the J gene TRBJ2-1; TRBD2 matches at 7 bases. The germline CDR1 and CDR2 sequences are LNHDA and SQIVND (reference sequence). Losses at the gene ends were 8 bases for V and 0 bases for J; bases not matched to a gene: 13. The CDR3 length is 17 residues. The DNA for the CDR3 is TGTGCCAGTCAAAACCTAGGAGGGGACTACTCCTACAATGAGCAGTTCTTC. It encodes CASQNLGGDYSYNEQFF.

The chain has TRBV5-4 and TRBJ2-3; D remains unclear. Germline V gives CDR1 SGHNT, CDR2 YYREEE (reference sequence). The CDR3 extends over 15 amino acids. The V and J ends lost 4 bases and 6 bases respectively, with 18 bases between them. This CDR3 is CASSGPTPPRDTQYF. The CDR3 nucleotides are TGTGCCAGCAGCGGCCCCACACCCCCTAGGGATACGCAGTATTTT.

The CDR3 DNA is TGTGCCAGCAGCCCAGGGGGAGTGGATGAGCAGTTCTTC. Amino acids: CASSPGGVDEQFF. V and J are TRBV7-9 and TRBJ2-1; 7 bases agree with TRBD1. Unmatched junction bases numbered 6, after V lost 5 bases and J lost 8 bases. The germline V gene encodes CDR1 SEHNR and CDR2 FQNEAQ (reference sequence). This CDR3 has 13 amino acids.

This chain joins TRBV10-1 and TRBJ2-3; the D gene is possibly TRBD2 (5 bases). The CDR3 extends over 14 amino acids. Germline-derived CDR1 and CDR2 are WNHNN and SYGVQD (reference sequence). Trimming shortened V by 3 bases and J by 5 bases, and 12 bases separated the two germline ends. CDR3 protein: CASSEASPLDTQYF. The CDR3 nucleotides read TGCGCCAGCAGTGAAGCTAGCCCCCTAGATACGCAGTATTTT.

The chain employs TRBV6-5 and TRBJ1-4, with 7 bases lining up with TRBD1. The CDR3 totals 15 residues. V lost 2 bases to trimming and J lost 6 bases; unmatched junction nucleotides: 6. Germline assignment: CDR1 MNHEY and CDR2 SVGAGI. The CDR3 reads CASSYVTGVYEKLFF. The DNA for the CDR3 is TGTGCCAGCAGTTACGTCACAGGGGTTTATGAAAAACTGTTTTTT.

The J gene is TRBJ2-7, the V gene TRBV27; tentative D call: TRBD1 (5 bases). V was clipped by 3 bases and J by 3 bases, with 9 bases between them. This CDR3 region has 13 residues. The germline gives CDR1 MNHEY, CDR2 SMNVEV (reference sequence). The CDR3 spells CASSFTGDYEQYF. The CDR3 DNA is TGTGCCAGCAGTTTCACAGGAGACTACGAGCAGTACTTC.

The CDR3 region has the DNA TGTGCCAGCAGTTTTGCTAGCGGATACCAAGAGACCCAGTACTTC. Translated: CASSFASGYQETQYF. The chain has TRBV28 and TRBJ2-5; TRBD2 matches 7 bases. V lost 3 bases and J lost 0; bases outside the gene matches: 4. The CDR3 sequence is 15 residues long. The germline V gene has CDR1 MDHEN and CDR2 SYDVKM.

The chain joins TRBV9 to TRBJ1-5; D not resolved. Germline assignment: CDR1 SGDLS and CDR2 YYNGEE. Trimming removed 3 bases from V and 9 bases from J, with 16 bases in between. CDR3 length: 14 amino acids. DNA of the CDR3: TGTGCCAGCAGCGCCGGAGATTGGGGAGGGCCCCAGCATTTT. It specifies CASSAGDWGGPQHF.

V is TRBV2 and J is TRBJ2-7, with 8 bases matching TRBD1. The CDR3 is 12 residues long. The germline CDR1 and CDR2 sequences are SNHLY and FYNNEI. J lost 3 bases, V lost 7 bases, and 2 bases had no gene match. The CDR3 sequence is CASTGQGYEQYF. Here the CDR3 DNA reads TGTGCCAGCACAGGACAGGGCTACGAGCAGTACTTC. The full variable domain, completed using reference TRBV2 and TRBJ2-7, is EPEVTQTPSHQVTQMGQEVILRCVPISNHLYFYWYRQILGQKVEFLVSFYNNEISEKSEIFDDQFSVERPDGSNFTLKIRSTKLEDSAMYFCASTGQGYEQYFGPGTRLTVT.

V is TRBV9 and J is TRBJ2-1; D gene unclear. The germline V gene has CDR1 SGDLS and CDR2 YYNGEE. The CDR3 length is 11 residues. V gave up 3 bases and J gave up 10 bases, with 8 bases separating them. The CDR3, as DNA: TGTGCCAGCAGCGCCTCACTGGAGCAGTTCTTC. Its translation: CASSASLEQFF.

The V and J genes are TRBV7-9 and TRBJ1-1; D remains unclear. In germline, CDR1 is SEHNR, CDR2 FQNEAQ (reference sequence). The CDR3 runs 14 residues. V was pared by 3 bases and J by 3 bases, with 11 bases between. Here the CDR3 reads CASSFGVRDTEAFF. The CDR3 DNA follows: TGTGCCAGCAGCTTCGGGGTTAGGGACACTGAAGCTTTCTTT.